This TCR beta chain was retrieved from a study of T cell repertoires in cytomegalovirus infection (dated by TCRdb to about 2019). For the wider study: Donor HLA type was relevant to the analysis, because carriage of CMV infection together with the matching HLA type was indicated by public TCR beta signatures. Here is what the overall study found, with its caveats: Carriers of CMV infection plus the relevant HLA type were discriminated by the cumulative frequency of public TCR beta family members in the study cohort and in an independent roughly 370-donor cohort. The ex vivo response was dominated by HLA-C-restricted CMV-specific TCR beta clonotypes, and the single most frequent clonotype in two of eight donors was supplied by these HLA-C-restricted clonotypes.

Reading from cysteine to phenylalanine, the CDR3 counts 17 amino acids. This entry keeps only the CDR3 DNA: 51 bases, framed from base 1. Taken from the germline V gene, the CDR1 and CDR2 loops are SNHLY and FYNNEI. For sequencing, an Illumina HiSeq 1500 was employed. In-frame beta chains were kept once TCRdb had trimmed the public reads at Q25 with fastp and called clones with MiXCR. Rows merge per CDR3 protein into single entries with the most common DNA and genes. The sample has 230,000 or so distinct CDR3 sequences on record, about a sixth of them singletons. The ten largest clones capture over 40% of the sample. On this clonotype itself: Its antigen remains unidentified. It may be a read error: a sequence one base away is much more abundant.

The sequenced sample was CD8+ T cells from PBMCs. This clonotype originated in a human donor in good health (CMV status not recorded). Some clones in this sample may be carry-over from other donors' samples. The chain is made from TRBV2 and TRBJ2-6; the D gene is tentatively TRBD1 or TRBD2, each matching 6 bases. The CDR3 region reads CAGSGWRGAAGANVLTF. The DNA sequence is given as TGTGCCGGCAGTGGATGGAGGGGGGCGGCTGGGGCCAACGTCCTGACTTTC.